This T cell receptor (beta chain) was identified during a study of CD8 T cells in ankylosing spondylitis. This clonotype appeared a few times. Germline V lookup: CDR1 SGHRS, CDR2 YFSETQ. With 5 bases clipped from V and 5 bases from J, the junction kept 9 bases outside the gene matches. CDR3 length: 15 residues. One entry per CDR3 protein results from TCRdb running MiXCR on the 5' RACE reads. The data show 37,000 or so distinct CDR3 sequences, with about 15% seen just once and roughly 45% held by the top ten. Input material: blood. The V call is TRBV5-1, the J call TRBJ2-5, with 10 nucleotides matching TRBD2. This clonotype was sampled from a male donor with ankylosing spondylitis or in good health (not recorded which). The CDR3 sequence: CASSLAGGADETQYF. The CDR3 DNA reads TGCGCCAGCAGTTTAGCGGGGGGAGCGGATGAGACCCAGTACTTC.